The 12 T cell receptor beta chains below were found in one sample sequenced in a study of neurological immune-mediated disorders. TCRdb ran MiXCR on the 5' RACE reads and lists one entry per CDR3 protein. The sample holds 26,000 or so distinct CDR3 sequences; roughly 21% are singletons and the top ten take roughly 17%. Material for sequencing was PBMCs. The receptors were sampled from a woman between 55 and 75 years old in good health.

There are many counts of this clonotype. This chain uses TRBV9 with TRBJ1-4; maybe TRBD1 (6 bases). Germline-derived CDR1 and CDR2 are SGDLS and YYNGEE. This CDR3 spans 18 amino acids. Trimming removed 0 bases from V and 6 bases from J, with 21 bases in between. In DNA, the CDR3 is TGTGCCAGCAGCGTAGCACCCCTCGGGGCAGGGGAAGATGAAAAACTGTTTTTT. Residues: CASSVAPLGAGEDEKLFF.

The V call is TRBV4-2, the J call TRBJ2-7; D not certain. Germline assignment: CDR1 LGHNA and CDR2 YNFKEQ. The CDR3 sequence is 13 residues long. Trimming shortened V by 1 base and J by 7 bases, and 11 bases separated the two germline ends. The CDR3 DNA follows: TGTGCCAGCAGCCAAGCGATATTTGGTGAGCAGTACTTC. Translation: CASSQAIFGEQYF.

This clonotype was detected ten times or more. The CDR3 nucleotides are TGCGCCAGCAGCCCGGGACAGGGGGCTGAAAAACTGTTTTTT. Encoded protein: CASSPGQGAEKLFF. V and J are TRBV5-1 and TRBJ1-4; 12 bases agree with TRBD1. From germline, CDR1 is SGHRS and CDR2 YFSETQ. V gave up 4 bases and J gave up 7 bases; unmatched junction bases: 2. CDR3 length equals 14 residues.

This clonotype was counted many times. The chain recombines TRBV28 with TRBJ2-3; 7 positions match TRBD1. The V and J ends lost 4 bases and 0 bases, in that order; junction bases with no gene match: 7. Germline CDR1 is MDHEN and CDR2 is SYDVKM. CDR3 length: 16 amino acids. The DNA for the CDR3 is TGTGCCAGCAGTTCACCCAGGACAGGTAGCACAGATACGCAGTATTTT. Its translation is CASSSPRTGSTDTQYF.

The table lists this clonotype with many counts. The chain uses TRBV10-3 and TRBJ1-1; a weak D match, TRBD1 (6 bases). The CDR3 totals 12 residues. In germline, CDR1 is ENHRY, CDR2 SYGVKD. The germline V and J ends were trimmed by 10 bases and 11 bases, with 20 bases remaining between them. Written as DNA, the CDR3 is TGTGCCACGGGACGCCAGGGGCGGGATGCTTTCTTT. Amino acids: CATGRQGRDAFF.

This clonotype was picked up many times. The chain has TRBV7-7 and TRBJ2-2; 10 bases fit TRBD2. V trimming: 5 bases; J trimming: 4 bases; junction bases outside the gene matches: 1. The CDR3 has 14 amino acids. The germline V gene has CDR1 SSHAT and CDR2 FNYEAQ (reference sequence). DNA of the CDR3: TGTGCCAGCAGCCAGCGGGGGGGCACCGGGGAGCTGTTTTTT. It is translated as CASSQRGGTGELFF.

This clonotype showed up many times. J is TRBJ1-5 and V is TRBV28; weak D call: TRBD1 (5 bases). In germline, CDR1 is MDHEN, CDR2 SYDVKM. Trimming cost V 8 bases and J 5 bases, with 13 bases left between them. The CDR3 covers 13 residues. CDR3 nucleotides: TGTGCCAGCCGGGGGGGGTATCATCAGCCCCAGCATTTT. Translation gives CASRGGYHQPQHF. Drawing the rest from reference TRBV28 and TRBJ1-5, the complete variable domain is DVKVTQSSRYLVKRTGEKVFLECVQDMDHENMFWYRQDPGLGLRLIYFSYDVKMKEKGDIPEGYSVSREKKERFSLILESASTNQTSMYLCASRGGYHQPQHFGDGTRLSIL.

This chain joins TRBV29-1 and TRBJ2-5; TRBD1 agrees at 8 bases. CDR3 length: 13 amino acids. Germline V lookup: CDR1 SQVTM, CDR2 ANQGSEA. In nucleotides, the CDR3 is TGCAGTGTAGGAGGACAGGGAGTAGAGACCCAGTACTTC. This gives the protein CSVGGQGVETQYF.

The table lists this clonotype with many counts. The chain uses TRBV6-2 or TRBV6-3 and TRBJ2-5; a possible D gene is TRBD2 (5 bases). CDR3 length: 12 amino acids. Trimming removed 0 bases from V and 10 bases from J, with 9 bases in between. The germline V gene encodes CDR1 MNHEY and CDR2 SVGEGT. Here the CDR3 DNA reads TGTGCCAGCAGTTACTCGAGGGAAATCCAGTACTTC. Protein: CASSYSREIQYF.

The rearrangement joins TRBV28 to TRBJ1-1; 8 bases align to TRBD1. V was clipped by 2 bases and J by 6 bases; unmatched bases: 5. Germline CDR1 is MDHEN and CDR2 is SYDVKM. The CDR3 sequence is 14 residues long. The CDR3 DNA sequence: TGTGCCAGCAGTTTACGCGGACAGGGCTCTGAAGCTTTCTTT. This encodes CASSLRGQGSEAFF.

This clonotype was detected many times. The chain is built from TRBV5-6 and TRBJ2-3, with a weak D call TRBD1 (6 bases). Per germline, CDR1 SGHDT and CDR2 YYEEEE. The CDR3 is 13 amino acids. V was trimmed by 1 base and J by 3 bases, leaving 6 bases between them. The CDR3 DNA follows: TGTGCCAGCAGCTTGCAGGGGACAGATACGCAGTATTTT. Protein sequence: CASSLQGTDTQYF. The full variable domain, rest sourced from reference TRBV5-6 and TRBJ2-3, is DAGVTQSPTHLIKTRGQQVTLRCSPKSGHDTVSWYQQALGQGPQFIFQYYEEEERQRGNFPDRFSGHQFPNYSSELNVNALLLGDSALYLCASSLQGTDTQYFGPGTRLTVL.

This clonotype was detected ten times or more. V is TRBV14 and J is TRBJ2-3; D is undetermined. Germline V CDR1 and CDR2: SGHDN, FVKESK. CDR3 size: 15 residues. Trimming removed 0 bases from V and 0 bases from J, with 7 bases in between. Here the CDR3 reads CASSQELYSTDTQYF. CDR3 DNA: TGTGCCAGCAGCCAAGAACTCTACAGCACAGATACGCAGTATTTT. The entire variable domain, with the rest obtained from reference TRBV14 and TRBJ2-3, is as follows: EAGVTQFPSHSVIEKGQTVTLRCDPISGHDNLYWYRRVMGKEIKFLLHFVKESKQDESGMPNNRFLAERTGGTYSTLKVQPAELEDSGVYFCASSQELYSTDTQYFGPGTRLTVL.